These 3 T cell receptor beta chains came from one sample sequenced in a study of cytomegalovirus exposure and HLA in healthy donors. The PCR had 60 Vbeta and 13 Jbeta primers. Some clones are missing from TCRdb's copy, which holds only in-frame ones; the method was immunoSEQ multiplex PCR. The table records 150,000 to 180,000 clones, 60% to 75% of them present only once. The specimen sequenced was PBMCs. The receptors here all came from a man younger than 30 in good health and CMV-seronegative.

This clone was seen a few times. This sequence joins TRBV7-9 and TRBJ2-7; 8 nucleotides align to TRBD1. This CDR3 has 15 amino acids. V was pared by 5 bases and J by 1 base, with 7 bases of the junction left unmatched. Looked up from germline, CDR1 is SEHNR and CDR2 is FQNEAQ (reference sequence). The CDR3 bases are TGTGCCAGCAGCCCGGGGACAGGAACTTCCTACGAGCAGTACGTC. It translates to CASSPGTGTSYEQYV.

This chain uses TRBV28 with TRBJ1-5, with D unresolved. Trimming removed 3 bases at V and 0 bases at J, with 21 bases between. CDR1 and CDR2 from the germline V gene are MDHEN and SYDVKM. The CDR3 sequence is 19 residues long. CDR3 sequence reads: CASSFRSWASSYSNQPQHF. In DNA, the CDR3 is TGTGCCAGCAGTTTTAGGTCCTGGGCCTCTTCCTATAGCAATCAGCCCCAGCATTTT.

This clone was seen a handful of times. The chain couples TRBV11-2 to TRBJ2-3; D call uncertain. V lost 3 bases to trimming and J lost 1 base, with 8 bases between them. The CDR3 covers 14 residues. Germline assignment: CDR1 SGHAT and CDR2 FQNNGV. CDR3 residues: CASSFSGRTDTQYF. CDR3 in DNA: TGTGCCAGCAGCTTCTCTGGGCGCACAGATACGCAGTATTTT.